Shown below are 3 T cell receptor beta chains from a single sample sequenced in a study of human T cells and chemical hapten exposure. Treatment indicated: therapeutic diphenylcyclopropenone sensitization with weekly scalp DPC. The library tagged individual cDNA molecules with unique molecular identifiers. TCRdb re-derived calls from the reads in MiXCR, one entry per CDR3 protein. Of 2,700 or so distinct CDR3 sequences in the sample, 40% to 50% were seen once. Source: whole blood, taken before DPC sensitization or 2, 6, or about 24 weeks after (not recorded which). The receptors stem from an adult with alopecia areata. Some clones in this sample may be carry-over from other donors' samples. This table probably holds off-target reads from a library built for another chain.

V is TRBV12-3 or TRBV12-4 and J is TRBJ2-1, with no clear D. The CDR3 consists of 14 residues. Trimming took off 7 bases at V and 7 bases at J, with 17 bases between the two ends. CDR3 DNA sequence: TGTGCCAGCAACCTTGGCACGTGGGCTAATGAGCAGTTCTTC. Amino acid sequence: CASNLGTWANEQFF.

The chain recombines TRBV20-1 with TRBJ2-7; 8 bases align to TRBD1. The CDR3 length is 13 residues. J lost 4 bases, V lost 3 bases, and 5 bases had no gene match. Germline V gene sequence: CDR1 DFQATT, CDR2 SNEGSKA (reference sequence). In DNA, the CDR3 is TGCAGTGCTAGGAGACAGGGGATGTACGAGCAGTACTTC. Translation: CSARRQGMYEQYF.

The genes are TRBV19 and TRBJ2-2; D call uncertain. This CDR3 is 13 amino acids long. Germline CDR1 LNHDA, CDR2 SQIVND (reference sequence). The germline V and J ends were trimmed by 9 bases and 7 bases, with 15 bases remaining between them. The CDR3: CASPPPGGGELFF. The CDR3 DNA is TGTGCCAGCCCCCCGCCAGGCGGCGGGGAGCTGTTTTTT.